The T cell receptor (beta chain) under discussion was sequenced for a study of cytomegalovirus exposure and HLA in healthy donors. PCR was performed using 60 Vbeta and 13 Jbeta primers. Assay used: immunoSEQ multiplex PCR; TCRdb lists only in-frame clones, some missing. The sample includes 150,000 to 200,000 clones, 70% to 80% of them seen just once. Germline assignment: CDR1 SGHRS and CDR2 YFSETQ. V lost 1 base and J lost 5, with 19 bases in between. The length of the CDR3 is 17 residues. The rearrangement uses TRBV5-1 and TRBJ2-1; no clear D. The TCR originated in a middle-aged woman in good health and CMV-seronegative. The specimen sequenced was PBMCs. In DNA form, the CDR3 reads TGCGCCAGCAGCTTGTGGCCCGAACAACGGAGAGACAATGAGCAGTTCTTC. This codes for CASSLWPEQRRDNEQFF.